The 17 T cell receptor beta chains reported below all come from one sample, sequenced in a study of T cell repertoires in cytomegalovirus infection. TCRdb analysed the reads with MiXCR anew, one entry per CDR3 protein. The sample has 150,000 to 200,000 distinct CDR3 sequences, 13% to 15% seen once. The sample consisted of PBMCs. The origin of the receptors is a human donor in good health (CMV status not recorded). Some clones in this sample may be carry-over from other donors' samples.

This clonotype has more than one count but fewer than ten. The chain combines TRBV25-1 with TRBJ2-1, with no clear D. The CDR3 has 16 amino acids. Trimming cost V 1 base and J 0 bases, with 10 bases left between them. Germline lookup yields CDR1 MGHDK and CDR2 SYGVNS. CDR3 sequence reads: CASSELAPSSYNEQFF. The DNA for the CDR3 is TGTGCCAGCAGTGAATTAGCTCCGAGCTCCTACAATGAGCAGTTCTTC.

The table lists this clonotype with a few counts. The chain couples TRBV5-1 to TRBJ2-5; D might be TRBD2 (6 bases). The CDR3 contains 14 residues. Trimming pared 3 bases from V and 4 bases from J, leaving 13 bases between. CDR1 is SGHRS and CDR2 is YFSETQ in the germline V gene. The CDR3 protein is CASSYLGGGETQYF. CDR3 sequence (DNA): TGCGCCAGCAGCTATCTCGGGGGAGGAGAGACCCAGTACTTC.

The rearrangement joins TRBV7-6 to TRBJ2-7, with 7 bases aligning to TRBD1. The V segment lost 4 bases and the J segment 2 bases; nucleotides outside the gene matches: 5. Looked up from germline, CDR1 is SGHVS and CDR2 is FNYEAQ. This CDR3 spans 14 amino acids. For the CDR3, the DNA is TGTGCCAGCAGCTCAAGGACAGGACCCTACGAGCAGTACTTC. This sequence encodes CASSSRTGPYEQYF.

The sample holds many counts of this clonotype. The chain is built from TRBV19 and TRBJ1-2; the D is unclear. The CDR3 loop spans 14 amino acids. Germline CDR1 is LNHDA and CDR2 is SQIVND (reference sequence). V lost 2 bases and J lost 0, with 7 bases in between. CDR3 amino acids: CASSIYTTNYGYTF. The CDR3 nucleotides are TGTGCCAGTAGTATATACACGACTAACTATGGCTACACCTTC.

This clonotype came up many times. The J gene is TRBJ1-6, the V gene TRBV5-1; a possible D gene is TRBD1 (5 bases). With 5 bases removed from V and 0 bases from J, the gap between germline ends came to 9 bases. There are 15 residues in the CDR3. Germline CDR1 SGHRS, CDR2 YFSETQ. This CDR3 reads CASSKGSSYNSPLHF. Here the CDR3 DNA reads TGCGCCAGCAGTAAGGGGAGCTCCTATAATTCACCCCTCCACTTT.

This clonotype was counted at least ten times. The V call is TRBV19, the J call TRBJ1-2, with TRBD1 as a possible D gene (6 bases). The CDR3 totals 14 residues. Trimming pared 7 bases from V and 7 bases from J, leaving 19 bases between. Germline CDR1 reads LNHDA; CDR2 reads SQIVND (reference sequence). The CDR3 loop reads CASTLWGQLSGYTF. CDR3 DNA sequence: TGTGCCAGTACACTATGGGGGCAACTGAGTGGCTACACCTTC.

Only a few counts were recorded for this clonotype. The V gene is TRBV28, the J gene TRBJ1-1, with D unclear. CDR1 and CDR2 (germline): MDHEN, SYDVKM. V lost 6 bases and J lost 1, with 9 bases in between. CDR3 length equals 13 residues. The CDR3 spells CASSPHWNTEAFF. The DNA for the CDR3 is TGTGCCAGCAGCCCCCATTGGAACACTGAAGCTTTCTTT.

This clonotype showed up just a few times. The chain recombines TRBV6-6 with TRBJ2-7; 9 bases agree with TRBD1. The V gene's germline CDR1 is MNHNY and CDR2 SVGAGI (reference sequence). The CDR3 is 15 amino acids. The ends lost 6 bases at V and 4 bases at J; junction bases unmatched: 10. CDR3 sequence (DNA): TGTGCCAGCAGCGCGTGGGGACAGGGCGGGTACGAGCAGTACTTC. The encoded protein is CASSAWGQGGYEQYF.

The chain has TRBV30 and TRBJ1-1; 8 nucleotides agree with TRBD1. V shed 2 bases and J 0 bases; nucleotides not matched to a gene: 2. This CDR3 region has 14 residues. Germline values: CDR1 GTSNPN, CDR2 SVGIG (reference sequence). The chain's CDR3 is CAWSMTGVNTEAFF. CDR3 coding DNA: TGTGCCTGGAGTATGACAGGGGTGAACACTGAAGCTTTCTTT.

This clonotype was observed many times. The CDR3 region has the DNA TGCGCCAGCAGCCAGACGGACAGGGGAAGCAATCAGCCCCAGCATTTT. Encoded protein: CASSQTDRGSNQPQHF. The V gene is TRBV4-1, the J gene TRBJ1-5; TRBD1 matches at 9 bases. Germline-derived CDR1 and CDR2 are MGHRA and YSYEKL. Trimming removed 3 bases from V and 1 base from J; junction bases left unmatched: 4. The CDR3 runs to 16 residues.

This clonotype was detected ten times or more. V gene TRBV28 combines with J gene TRBJ2-7; D is perhaps TRBD2 (5 bases). The V gene's germline CDR1 is MDHEN and CDR2 SYDVKM. Trimming removed 7 bases at V and 1 base at J, with 11 bases between. This CDR3 spans 13 amino acids. The CDR3 loop is CASTPRASYEQYF. For the CDR3, the DNA is TGTGCCAGCACCCCGAGGGCATCCTACGAGCAGTACTTC.

This clonotype was observed at least ten times. A junction boundary mismatches the germline segment, possibly from a read error. This chain connects TRBV5-1 to TRBJ2-1; 15 bases line up with TRBD2. This CDR3 has 15 residues. Germline V gene lookup returns CDR1 SGHRS and CDR2 YFSETQ. CDR3 bases: TGTGCCAGCAGCTTGGGACTAGCGGGAGGCGATGAGCAGTTCTTC. Translating gives CASSLGLAGGDEQFF.

In this sample, this clonotype turned up many times. This rearrangement joins TRBV12-3 or TRBV12-4 to TRBJ2-4; 9 bases map to TRBD1. The CDR3 consists of 16 residues. V dropped 5 bases and J dropped 6; count of bases not matched to a gene: 11. DNA for the CDR3: TGTGCCAGCAGTCGACAGGGGGGGATCACTGGAAACATTCAGTACTTC. Encoded protein: CASSRQGGITGNIQYF.

The CDR3 region has the DNA TGTGCCAGCAGTTTACCTAGGACAAGCATGAACACTGAAGCTTTCTTT. This encodes CASSLPRTSMNTEAFF. The J gene is TRBJ1-1, the V gene TRBV28; D possibly corresponds to TRBD1 (5 bases). Germline-derived CDR1 and CDR2 are MDHEN and SYDVKM. The CDR3 loop spans 16 amino acids. The ends were cut back, 2 bases at V and 0 bases at J, with 13 bases in the middle.

This clonotype was picked up many times. The genes are TRBV7-8 and TRBJ2-7; 7 bases match TRBD1. This CDR3 contains 15 residues. The germline V gene encodes CDR1 SGHVS and CDR2 FQNEAQ. V lost 5 bases, J lost 4 bases, and 11 bases stayed unmatched. The CDR3 bases are TGTGCCAGCAGCCGGCCGACAGGGATCGATTACGAGCAGTACTTC. This codes for CASSRPTGIDYEQYF.

J is TRBJ2-5 and V is TRBV9, with D perhaps matching TRBD2 (6 bases). V was trimmed by 2 bases and J by 1 base, leaving 6 bases between them. Germline lookup yields CDR1 SGDLS and CDR2 YYNGEE. The CDR3 consists of 13 residues. DNA for the CDR3: TGTGCCAGCAGCGTGACTAGCCAAGAGACCCAGTACTTC. The encoded protein is CASSVTSQETQYF.

The chain links TRBV7-3 to TRBJ2-2; 7 bases map to TRBD1. V lost 5 bases, J lost 4 bases, and 7 bases stayed unmatched. Looked up from germline, CDR1 is SGHTA and CDR2 is FQGTGA. The CDR3 loop spans 15 amino acids. Here the CDR3 reads CASSPSTGVTGELFF. CDR3 coding DNA: TGTGCCAGCAGCCCCTCCACAGGGGTCACCGGGGAGCTGTTTTTT.